A single sample gave rise to the 9 T cell receptor beta chains below, sequenced in a study of T-cell reconstitution after alpha-beta-depleted transplantation in children. The TCRbeta library was prepared with unique molecular identifiers. TCRdb re-called the PCR reads with MiXCR, one entry per CDR3 protein. The table records 250,000 to 400,000 distinct CDR3 sequences, around 25% of them present only once. Sequenced here: PBMCs, mostly from graft donor cells, sampled 180 days after TCRalphabeta/CD19-depleted stem cell transplant. The origin of the receptors is a male patient between 10 and 17 years old who had a stem cell transplant for acute lymphoblastic leukemia, so the T cells may come from the graft donor.

The chain is built from TRBV24-1 and TRBJ2-7, with D perhaps assigned TRBD1 or TRBD2 (5 bases each). V lost 6 bases and J lost 3, with 17 bases in between. The CDR3 is 15 amino acids. Germline values: CDR1 KGHDR, CDR2 SFDVKD. For the CDR3, the DNA is TGTGCCACCAGTTTCGGCCAGGGAGTGGACTACGAGCAGTACTTC. Translated: CATSFGQGVDYEQYF.

There are a few counts of this clonotype. The chain couples TRBV7-8 to TRBJ2-7; D gene ambiguous. The CDR3 consists of 16 residues. Trimming cost V 4 bases and J 1 base, with 17 bases left between them. Germline V gives CDR1 SGHVS, CDR2 FQNEAQ. The CDR3 here is CASSSIRASHSYEQYF. The CDR3 DNA reads TGTGCCAGCAGCTCTATTCGGGCCAGCCATTCCTACGAGCAGTACTTC.

This chain connects TRBV5-1 to TRBJ2-3, with 7 bases identical to TRBD2. Germline CDR1 is SGHRS and CDR2 is YFSETQ. The CDR3 sequence is 15 residues long. V was pared by 0 bases and J by 0 bases, with 1 base of the junction left unmatched. CDR3 nucleotides: TGCGCCAGCAGCTTGGGGGACTATAGCACAGATACGCAGTATTTT. This gives the protein CASSLGDYSTDTQYF.

The chain carries TRBV15 and TRBJ1-2; D unresolved. Trimming removed 1 base from V and 6 bases from J, with 9 bases in between. The germline V gene encodes CDR1 LNHNV and CDR2 YYDKDF (reference sequence). The CDR3 covers 13 residues. The CDR3 sequence is CATSRGELNGYTF. The CDR3 bases are TGTGCCACCAGCAGAGGGGAACTGAATGGCTACACCTTC.

This clonotype was found a few times. This sequence joins TRBV3-1 and TRBJ1-2; unclear D gene. The length of the CDR3 is 15 residues. V shed 1 base and J shed 0 bases, with 9 bases lying between them. Germline lookup yields CDR1 LGHDT and CDR2 YNNKEL (reference sequence). Here the CDR3 reads CASSQGGQPNYGYTF. Written as DNA, the CDR3 is TGTGCCAGCAGCCAAGGGGGTCAGCCTAACTATGGCTACACCTTC.

In its sample, this clonotype was seen a few times. The CDR3 DNA is TGTGCCAGCAGCCCTTGGACTAGCGGGAGGGTCCGTGAGACCCAGTACTTC. It translates to CASSPWTSGRVRETQYF. V is TRBV9 and J is TRBJ2-5; TRBD2 agrees at 15 bases. The CDR3 sequence is 17 residues long. V shed 4 bases and J 5 bases; nucleotides not matched to a gene: 9. Germline V gene sequence: CDR1 SGDLS, CDR2 YYNGEE.

This chain joins TRBV12-3 or TRBV12-4 and TRBJ2-2; TRBD2 matches at 12 bases. This CDR3 is built from 18 residues. The V gene end was trimmed by 8 bases and the J gene end by 4 bases; junction bases not matched to a gene: 14. The CDR3: CASGVGLAGGPGTGELFF. The CDR3 DNA reads TGTGCCAGCGGGGTGGGGCTAGCGGGAGGGCCCGGCACCGGGGAGCTGTTTTTT.

The chain links TRBV4-2 to TRBJ2-3; TRBD2 might be the D (6 bases). Germline CDR1 is LGHNA and CDR2 is YNFKEQ. Between the trimmed V and J ends, which lost 1 base and 4 bases, there was a span of 12 bases. CDR3 length: 15 amino acids. This chain's CDR3 is CASSQAARGADTQYF. CDR3 nucleotides: TGTGCCAGCAGCCAAGCCGCGCGGGGCGCAGATACGCAGTATTTT.

This clonotype came up a few times. The V and J genes are TRBV4-1 and TRBJ2-5; tentative D call: TRBD1 (5 bases). Per germline, CDR1 MGHRA and CDR2 YSYEKL. This CDR3 spans 17 amino acids. The V and J ends lost 0 bases and 7 bases respectively, with 21 bases between them. The CDR3 DNA follows: TGCGCCAGCAGCCAAGAGGGGCGACAAGGTGGGCCAAGGACCCAGTACTTC. It yields the protein CASSQEGRQGGPRTQYF.